A single sample gave rise to the 23 T cell receptor beta chains below, sequenced in a study of cytomegalovirus exposure and HLA in healthy donors. Measured with immunoSEQ multiplex PCR; TCRdb has only the in-frame clones, and not every one. This sample has about 150,000 clones; 85% to 90% occur once, and the top ten carry 2.5% to 4%. Sequenced material: PBMCs. The receptor source for this set is a woman aged 18-29 years in good health and CMV-seropositive.

The CDR3 reads CASSQGQGNTEAFF. CDR3 coding DNA: TGCGCCAGCAGCCAGGGACAGGGGAACACTGAAGCTTTCTTT. The chain joins TRBV4-1 to TRBJ1-1; TRBD1 matches 9 bases. Per the germline V gene, CDR1 is MGHRA and CDR2 is YSYEKL. The CDR3 consists of 14 residues. V dropped 3 bases and J dropped 1; count of bases not matched to a gene: 0.

Only one count was recorded for this clone. This chain links TRBV28 with TRBJ1-4, with D hard to call. There are 15 residues in the CDR3. Trimming took off 4 bases at V and 6 bases at J, with 15 bases between the two ends. Per germline, CDR1 MDHEN and CDR2 SYDVKM. This chain's CDR3 is CASSSHPGGDEKLFF. DNA of the CDR3: TGTGCCAGCAGTTCCCACCCAGGAGGCGATGAAAAACTGTTTTTT.

The chain recombines TRBV9 with TRBJ2-1; 10 positions agree with TRBD2. The trim removed 3 bases at V and 4 bases at J, leaving 4 bases unmatched. There are 15 residues in the CDR3. Germline loops: CDR1 SGDLS, CDR2 YYNGEE. For the CDR3, the DNA is TGTGCCAGCAGCGGTGGGACTAGCGAGTACAATGAGCAGTTCTTC. It codes for CASSGGTSEYNEQFF.

The V gene is TRBV19, the J gene TRBJ2-3; 8 bases are shared with TRBD2. From germline, CDR1 is LNHDA and CDR2 SQIVND (reference sequence). The CDR3 extends over 15 amino acids. V was pared by 5 bases and J by 7 bases, with 11 bases of the junction left unmatched. CDR3 sequence reads: CASSVTSGTVNTQYF. DNA for the CDR3: TGTGCCAGTAGTGTAACTAGCGGCACTGTTAATACGCAGTATTTT.

The gene calls are TRBV11-3 and TRBJ1-2, with 8 bases aligning to TRBD1. V shed 8 bases, J shed 4 bases, and the junction held 12 bases outside the gene matches. From germline, CDR1 is SGHNT and CDR2 YENEEA. This CDR3 has 15 amino acids. The CDR3 loop reads CASQEEAGGPYGYTF. In DNA, the CDR3 is TGTGCCAGCCAAGAGGAGGCAGGGGGCCCCTATGGCTACACCTTC.

V gene TRBV27 combines with J gene TRBJ2-7; 12 bases are shared with TRBD2. Per the germline V gene, CDR1 is MNHEY and CDR2 is SMNVEV (reference sequence). The CDR3 runs to 16 residues. V dropped 10 bases and J dropped 2; count of bases not matched to a gene: 12. The chain's CDR3 is CATWTSGIISPYEQYF. The CDR3 coding sequence is TGTGCCACGTGGACTAGCGGGATTATTTCCCCCTACGAGCAGTACTTC.

The chain uses TRBV11-3 and TRBJ2-7; D is unclear. Trimming removed 5 bases from V and 0 bases from J, with 11 bases in between. This CDR3 has 14 amino acids. Germline values: CDR1 SGHNT, CDR2 YENEEA. CDR3: CASSPTISSYEQYF. The CDR3, as DNA: TGTGCCAGCAGCCCCACCATTAGCTCCTACGAGCAGTACTTC.

The V and J genes are TRBV6-5 and TRBJ2-1; TRBD2 agrees at 7 bases. Germline CDR1 and CDR2: MNHEY and SVGAGI. Losses at the gene ends were 7 bases for V and 4 bases for J; bases not matched to a gene: 10. The length of the CDR3 is 15 residues. CDR3 in amino acids: CASTPSGMAYNEQFF. CDR3 DNA: TGTGCCAGCACTCCGAGCGGGATGGCGTACAATGAGCAGTTCTTC.

The J gene is TRBJ2-2, the V gene TRBV15, with 9 bases that match TRBD2. Germline CDR1 LNHNV, CDR2 YYDKDF (reference sequence). Trimming removed 0 bases from V and 1 base from J; junction bases left unmatched: 3. The CDR3 extends over 17 amino acids. The CDR3 loop reads CATSRDKLAGNTGELFF. CDR3 bases: TGTGCCACCAGCAGAGATAAACTAGCGGGGAACACCGGGGAGCTGTTTTTT.

V and J are TRBV11-3 and TRBJ1-2; TRBD1 matches 7 bases. The length of the CDR3 is 12 residues. V lost 5 bases, J lost 6 bases, and 3 bases stayed unmatched. Germline assignment: CDR1 SGHNT and CDR2 YENEEA. This CDR3 reads CASSLGQDGYTF. CDR3 sequence (DNA): TGTGCCAGCAGCCTTGGACAGGATGGCTACACCTTC. The whole variable domain, filled in from reference TRBV11-3 and TRBJ1-2, reads EAGVVQSPRYKIIEKKQPVAFWCNPISGHNTLYWYLQNLGQGPELLIRYENEEAVDDSQLPKDRFSAERLKGVDSTLKIQPAELGDSAVYLCASSLGQDGYTFGSGTRLTVV.

The V and J genes are TRBV11-3 and TRBJ2-2; possibly TRBD2 for D (7 bases). The germline gives CDR1 SGHNT, CDR2 YENEEA. Trimming left V 9 bases short and J 7 bases short, with 15 bases between. The CDR3 is 13 residues long. The CDR3 protein is CASTRGAGGELFF. The CDR3 bases are TGTGCCAGTACCCGGGGGGCAGGCGGGGAGCTGTTTTTT.

V usage is TRBV28 and J usage is TRBJ1-4; 7 bases line up with TRBD1. J was trimmed by 7 bases and V by 4 bases; bases with no gene match: 9. This CDR3 contains 15 residues. The germline V gene has CDR1 MDHEN and CDR2 SYDVKM. The CDR3 protein is CASSSPQGRSEKLFF. CDR3 in DNA: TGTGCCAGCAGTTCGCCACAGGGGAGGTCTGAAAAACTGTTTTTT.

This chain links TRBV5-6 with TRBJ2-1; 12 nucleotides agree with TRBD2. The CDR3 contains 17 residues. The J segment lost 3 bases and the V segment lost 1 base, leaving 5 bases of the junction unmatched. The germline gives CDR1 SGHDT, CDR2 YYEEEE. This chain's CDR3 is CASSLTSGRRFYNEQFF. CDR3 sequence (DNA): TGTGCCAGCAGCTTGACTAGCGGGAGGCGTTTCTACAATGAGCAGTTCTTC.

The rearrangement uses TRBV29-1 and TRBJ2-1, with 9 bases identical to TRBD2. CDR3 length equals 14 residues. Germline CDR1 is SQVTM and CDR2 is ANQGSEA. V lost 4 bases and J lost 7; bases outside the gene matches: 8. The chain's CDR3 is CSVVAGEVGNEQFF. The CDR3 DNA is TGCAGCGTTGTAGCGGGAGAGGTGGGGAATGAGCAGTTCTTC.

The CDR3 nucleotides read TGCAGCGTTGAGCTCGGGACAGGGTGGGAGACCCAGTACTTC. This encodes CSVELGTGWETQYF. The J gene is TRBJ2-5, the V gene TRBV29-1; 9 bases are shared with TRBD1. The V and J ends lost 3 bases and 5 bases, in that order; junction bases with no gene match: 7. CDR1 is SQVTM and CDR2 is ANQGSEA in the germline V gene. The CDR3 contains 14 residues.

The chain employs TRBV5-1 and TRBJ2-2, with 9 bases fitting TRBD2. The CDR3 is made up of 16 amino acids. The germline V gene encodes CDR1 SGHRS and CDR2 YFSETQ. With 1 base clipped from V and 1 base from J, the junction kept 2 bases outside the gene matches. The CDR3 loop reads CASSLTSGLNTGELFF. DNA of the CDR3: TGCGCCAGCAGCTTGACTAGCGGGCTGAACACCGGGGAGCTGTTTTTT.

V gene TRBV7-3 combines with J gene TRBJ2-3; TRBD2 matches 12 bases. Germline V gene data show CDR1 as SGHTA and CDR2 as FQGTGA. This CDR3 has 15 amino acids. The junction had 5 bases not matched to a gene; V was cut back by 5 bases and J by 5 bases. The CDR3 nucleotides read TGTGCCAGCAGCCCAATGACTAGCGGGGGAGATACGCAGTATTTT. As protein: CASSPMTSGGDTQYF.

This sequence joins TRBV7-9 and TRBJ2-7; 8 bases are a match to TRBD1. The CDR3 totals 12 residues. With V trimmed by 5 bases and J by 6 bases, 3 bases remained unmatched. Germline CDR1 and CDR2: SEHNR and FQNEAQ (reference sequence). As DNA, the CDR3 is TGTGCCAGCAGCACGACAGGGGCCGAGCAGTACTTC. Residues: CASSTTGAEQYF.

This clone was detected only once. This sequence joins TRBV27 and TRBJ2-1, with no clear D. This CDR3 has 13 residues. Trimming pared 5 bases from V and 8 bases from J, leaving 13 bases between. In germline, CDR1 is MNHEY, CDR2 SMNVEV (reference sequence). The DNA of the CDR3 is TGTGCCAGCAGTCCCACTCGACTCGATGAGCAGTTCTTC. It specifies CASSPTRLDEQFF.

The chain has TRBV6-1 and TRBJ2-2; D uncertain. The V gene lost 2 bases and the J gene lost 1 base, with 5 bases spanning the gap. Germline V gene data show CDR1 as MNHNS and CDR2 as SASEGT. The CDR3 loop spans 14 amino acids. The CDR3 region has the DNA TGTGCCAGCAGTGAATTTATGAACACCGGGGAGCTGTTTTTT. Its protein product is CASSEFMNTGELFF.

This clone was observed a few times. V usage is TRBV5-1 and J usage is TRBJ1-2, with D hard to call. The CDR3 totals 14 residues. V was clipped by 0 bases and J by 2 bases, with 8 bases between them. Germline values: CDR1 SGHRS, CDR2 YFSETQ. CDR3: CASSLAGENYGYTF. CDR3 nucleotide sequence: TGCGCCAGCAGCTTGGCCGGGGAAAACTATGGCTACACCTTC.

The chain recombines TRBV9 with TRBJ1-3, with 8 bases matching TRBD1. Losses at the gene ends were 3 bases for V and 7 bases for J; bases not matched to a gene: 3. The CDR3 runs 13 residues. CDR1 SGDLS and CDR2 YYNGEE come from the germline V gene. As DNA, the CDR3 is TGTGCCAGCAGCGAGACAGGGGAGAACACCATATATTTT. Its protein product is CASSETGENTIYF.

This chain uses TRBV29-1 with TRBJ2-5; perhaps TRBD1 as D (6 bases). Trimming removed 4 bases at V and 1 base at J, with 16 bases between. The CDR3 contains 15 residues. Germline CDR1 and CDR2: SQVTM and ANQGSEA. The CDR3 coding sequence is TGCAGCGTTGCTAGGACCCCAGGGGTCCAAGAGACCCAGTACTTC. Residues: CSVARTPGVQETQYF.